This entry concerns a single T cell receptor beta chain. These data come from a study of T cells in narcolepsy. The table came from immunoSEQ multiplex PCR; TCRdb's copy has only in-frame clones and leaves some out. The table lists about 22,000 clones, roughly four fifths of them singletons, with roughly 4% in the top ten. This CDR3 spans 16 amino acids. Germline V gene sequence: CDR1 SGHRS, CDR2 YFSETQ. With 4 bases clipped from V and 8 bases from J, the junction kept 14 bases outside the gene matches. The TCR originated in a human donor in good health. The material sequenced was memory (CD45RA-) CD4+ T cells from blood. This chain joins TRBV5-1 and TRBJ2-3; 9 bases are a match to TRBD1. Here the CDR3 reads CASSRNLGQGSGTQYF. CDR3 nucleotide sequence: TGCGCCAGCAGCAGGAACCTGGGACAGGGATCGGGTACGCAGTATTTT.